This entry features one T cell receptor beta chain sequence. These data are taken from a study of T cell changes during pregnancy in multiple sclerosis. TCRdb's copy holds only in-frame clones and misses some; the assay was immunoSEQ multiplex PCR. Of approximately 69,000 clones in the sample, about 92% are singletons; the top ten hold 2.1%. The germline V and J ends were trimmed by 4 bases and 5 bases, with 5 bases remaining between them. CDR1 is SNHLY, CDR2 FYNNEI, per germline. The CDR3 loop spans 11 amino acids. The TCR originated in a female donor in good health, enrolled as a control in a pregnancy study. The V gene is TRBV2, the J gene TRBJ2-5; D is ambiguous. This specimen was peripheral blood, taken in the second trimester of pregnancy. DNA for the CDR3: TGTGCCAGCAGTGTGAGGGAGACCCAGTACTTC. Translated: CASSVRETQYF.